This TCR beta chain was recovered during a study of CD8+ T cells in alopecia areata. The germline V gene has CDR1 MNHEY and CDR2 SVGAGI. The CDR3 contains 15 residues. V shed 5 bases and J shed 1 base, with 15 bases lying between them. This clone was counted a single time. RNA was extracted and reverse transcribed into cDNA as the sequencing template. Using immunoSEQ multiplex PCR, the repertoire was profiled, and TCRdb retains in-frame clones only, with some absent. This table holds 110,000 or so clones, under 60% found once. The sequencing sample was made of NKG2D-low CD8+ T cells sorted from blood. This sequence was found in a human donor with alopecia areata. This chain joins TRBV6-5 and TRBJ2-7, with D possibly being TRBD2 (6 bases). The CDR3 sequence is CASSLTSPRSYEQYF. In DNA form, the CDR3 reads TGTGCCAGCAGTCTCACTAGCCCTAGGTCCTACGAGCAGTACTTC.